The entry that follows covers one T cell receptor beta chain sequence. The data were taken from a study of yellow fever vaccine responses in identical twins. TCRdb re-analysed the RT-PCR reads in MiXCR, keeping a single row per CDR3 protein. This table has 35,000 or so distinct CDR3 sequences, more than 45% appearing once. Germline CDR1 reads MDHEN; CDR2 reads SYDVKM. Trimming left V 5 bases short and J 7 bases short, with 12 bases between. The CDR3 has 14 residues. This specimen was T cells from blood (PBMCs), unsorted or a sorted subset (not recorded which), taken before or after yellow fever vaccination (not recorded which). The source of this sequence is a woman between 18 and 29 years old who received the yellow fever vaccine. The chain combines TRBV28 with TRBJ1-6; D remains unclear. The CDR3 spells CASSLVRENSPLHF. Here the CDR3 DNA reads TGTGCCAGCAGTCTAGTGCGTGAAAATTCACCCCTCCACTTT.